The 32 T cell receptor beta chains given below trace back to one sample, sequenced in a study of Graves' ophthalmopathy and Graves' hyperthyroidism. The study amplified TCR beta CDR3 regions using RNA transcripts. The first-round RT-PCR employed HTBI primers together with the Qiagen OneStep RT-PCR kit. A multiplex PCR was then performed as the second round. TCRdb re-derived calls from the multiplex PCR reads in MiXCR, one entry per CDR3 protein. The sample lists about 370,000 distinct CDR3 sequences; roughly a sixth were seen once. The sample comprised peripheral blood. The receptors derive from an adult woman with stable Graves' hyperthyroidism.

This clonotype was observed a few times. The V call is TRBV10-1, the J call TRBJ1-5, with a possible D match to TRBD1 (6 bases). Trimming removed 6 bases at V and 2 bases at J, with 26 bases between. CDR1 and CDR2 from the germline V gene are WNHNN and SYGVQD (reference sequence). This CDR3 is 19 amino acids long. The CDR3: CASRAPGTSFFAGNQPQHF. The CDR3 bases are TGCGCCAGCAGGGCCCCCGGGACAAGTTTCTTCGCCGGCAATCAGCCCCAGCATTTT.

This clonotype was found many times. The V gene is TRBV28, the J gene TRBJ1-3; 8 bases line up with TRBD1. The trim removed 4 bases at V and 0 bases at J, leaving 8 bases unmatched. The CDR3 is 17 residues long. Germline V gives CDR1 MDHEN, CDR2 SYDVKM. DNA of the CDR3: TGTGCCAGCAGTTCAGGGGGCAGGCTAAGCTCTGGAAACACCATATATTTT. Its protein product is CASSSGGRLSSGNTIYF.

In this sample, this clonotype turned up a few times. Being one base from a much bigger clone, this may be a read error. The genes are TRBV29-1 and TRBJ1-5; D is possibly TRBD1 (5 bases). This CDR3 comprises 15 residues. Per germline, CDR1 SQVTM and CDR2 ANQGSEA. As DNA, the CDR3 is TGCAGCGTTGAATACGGGGACCTTAGCAATCAGCTCCAGCATTTT. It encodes CSVEYGDLSNQLQHF.

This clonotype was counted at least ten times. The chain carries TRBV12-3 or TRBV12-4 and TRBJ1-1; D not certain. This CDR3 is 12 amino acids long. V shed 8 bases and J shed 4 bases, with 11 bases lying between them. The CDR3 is CASATPPTEAFF. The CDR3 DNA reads TGTGCCAGCGCTACTCCCCCCACTGAAGCTTTCTTT.

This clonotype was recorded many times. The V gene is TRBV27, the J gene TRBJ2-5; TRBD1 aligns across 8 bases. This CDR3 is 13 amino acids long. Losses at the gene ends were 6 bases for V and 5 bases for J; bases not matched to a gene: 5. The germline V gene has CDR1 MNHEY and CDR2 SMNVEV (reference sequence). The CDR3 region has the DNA TGTGCCAGCAGAATGACAGGGGTTGAGACCCAGTACTTC. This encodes CASRMTGVETQYF.

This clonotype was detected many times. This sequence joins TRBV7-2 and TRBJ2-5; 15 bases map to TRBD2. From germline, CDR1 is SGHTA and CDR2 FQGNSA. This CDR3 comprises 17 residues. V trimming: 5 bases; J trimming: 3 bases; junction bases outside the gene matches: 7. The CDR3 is CASSPRTSGRAEETQYF. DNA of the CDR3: TGTGCCAGCAGCCCCAGGACTAGCGGGAGGGCCGAAGAGACCCAGTACTTC.

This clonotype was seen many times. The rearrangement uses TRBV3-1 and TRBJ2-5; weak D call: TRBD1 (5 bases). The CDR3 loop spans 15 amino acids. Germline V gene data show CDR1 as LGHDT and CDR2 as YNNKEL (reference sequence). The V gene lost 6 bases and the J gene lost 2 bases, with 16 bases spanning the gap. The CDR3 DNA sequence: TGTGCCAGCAGAAGAGAGAAGGGGATACAAGAGACCCAGTACTTC. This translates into CASRREKGIQETQYF.

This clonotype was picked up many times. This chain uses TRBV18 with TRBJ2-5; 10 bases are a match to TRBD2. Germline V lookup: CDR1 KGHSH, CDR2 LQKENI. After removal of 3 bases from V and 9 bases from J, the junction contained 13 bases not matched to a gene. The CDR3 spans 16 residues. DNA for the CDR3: TGTGCCAGCTCACCCGCCCTAGCGGGAGAGGGGGAGGCCCAGTACTTC. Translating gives CASSPALAGEGEAQYF. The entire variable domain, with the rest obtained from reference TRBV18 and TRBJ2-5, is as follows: NAGVMQNPRHLVRRRGQEARLRCSPMKGHSHVYWYRQLPEEGLKFMVYLQKENIIDESGMPKERFSAEFPKEGPSILRIQQVVRGDSAAYFCASSPALAGEGEAQYFGPGTRLLVL.

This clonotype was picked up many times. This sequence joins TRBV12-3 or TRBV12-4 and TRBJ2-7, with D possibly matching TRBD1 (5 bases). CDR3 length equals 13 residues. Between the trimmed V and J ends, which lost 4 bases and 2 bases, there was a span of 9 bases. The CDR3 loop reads CASSSPTAYEQYF. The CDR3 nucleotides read TGTGCCAGCAGTTCCCCGACAGCCTACGAGCAGTACTTC.

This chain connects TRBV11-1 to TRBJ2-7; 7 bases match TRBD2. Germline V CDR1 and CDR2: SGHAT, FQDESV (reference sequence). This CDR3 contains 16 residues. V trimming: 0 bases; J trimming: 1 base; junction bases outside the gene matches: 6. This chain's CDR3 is CASSLASGMRSYEQYF. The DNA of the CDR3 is TGTGCCAGCAGCTTAGCCAGCGGGATGCGGTCCTACGAGCAGTACTTC.

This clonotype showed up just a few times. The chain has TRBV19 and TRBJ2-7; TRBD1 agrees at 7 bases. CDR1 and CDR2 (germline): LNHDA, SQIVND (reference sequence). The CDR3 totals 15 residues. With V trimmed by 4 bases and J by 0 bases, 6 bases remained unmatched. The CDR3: CASSKRQGNSYEQYF. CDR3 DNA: TGTGCCAGTAGTAAGAGACAGGGTAACTCCTACGAGCAGTACTTC.

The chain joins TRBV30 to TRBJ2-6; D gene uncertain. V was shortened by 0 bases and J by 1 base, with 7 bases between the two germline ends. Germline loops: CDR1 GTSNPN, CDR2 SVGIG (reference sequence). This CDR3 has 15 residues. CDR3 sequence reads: CAWSVRVSGANVLTF. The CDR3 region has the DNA TGTGCCTGGAGTGTACGAGTTTCTGGGGCCAACGTCCTGACTTTC.

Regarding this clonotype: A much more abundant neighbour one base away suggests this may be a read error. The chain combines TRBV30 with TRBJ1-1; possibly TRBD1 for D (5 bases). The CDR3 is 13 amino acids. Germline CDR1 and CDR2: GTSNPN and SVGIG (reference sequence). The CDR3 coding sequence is TGTGCCTGGAGTCCCAAGGGGTACACTGAAGCTTGCTTT. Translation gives CAWSPKGYTEACF.

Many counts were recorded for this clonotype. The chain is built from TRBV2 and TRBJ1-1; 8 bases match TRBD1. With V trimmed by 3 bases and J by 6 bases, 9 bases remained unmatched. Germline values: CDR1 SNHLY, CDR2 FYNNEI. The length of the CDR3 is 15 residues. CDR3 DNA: TGTGCCAGCAGTGACCCGGGACAGGTTTGTTCTGAAGCTTTCTTT. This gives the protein CASSDPGQVCSEAFF.

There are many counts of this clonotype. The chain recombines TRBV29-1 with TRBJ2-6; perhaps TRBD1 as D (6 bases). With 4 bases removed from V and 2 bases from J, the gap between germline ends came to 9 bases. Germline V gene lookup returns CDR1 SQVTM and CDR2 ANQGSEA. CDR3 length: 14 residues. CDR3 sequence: CSVVAGAGANVLTF. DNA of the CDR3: TGCAGCGTTGTCGCAGGGGCTGGGGCCAACGTCCTGACTTTC.

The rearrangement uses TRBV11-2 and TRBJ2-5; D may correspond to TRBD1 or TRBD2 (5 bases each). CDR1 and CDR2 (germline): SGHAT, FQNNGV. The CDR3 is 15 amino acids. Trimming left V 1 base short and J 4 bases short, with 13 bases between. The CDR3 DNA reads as TGTGCCAGCAGCTTAGGTGGGACCGGAGGAGAGACCCAGTACTTC. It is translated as CASSLGGTGGETQYF.

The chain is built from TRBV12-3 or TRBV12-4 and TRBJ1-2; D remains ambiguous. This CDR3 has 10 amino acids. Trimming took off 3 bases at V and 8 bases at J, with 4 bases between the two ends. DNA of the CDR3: TGTGCCAGCAGTTTTGGCGGCTACACCTTC. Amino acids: CASSFGGYTF.

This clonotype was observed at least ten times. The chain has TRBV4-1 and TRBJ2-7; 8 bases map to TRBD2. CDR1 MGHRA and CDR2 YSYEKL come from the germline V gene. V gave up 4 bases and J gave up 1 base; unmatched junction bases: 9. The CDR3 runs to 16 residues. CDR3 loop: CASSRKGPGGSYEQYF. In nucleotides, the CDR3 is TGCGCCAGCAGCCGAAAGGGACCGGGAGGGTCCTACGAGCAGTACTTC.

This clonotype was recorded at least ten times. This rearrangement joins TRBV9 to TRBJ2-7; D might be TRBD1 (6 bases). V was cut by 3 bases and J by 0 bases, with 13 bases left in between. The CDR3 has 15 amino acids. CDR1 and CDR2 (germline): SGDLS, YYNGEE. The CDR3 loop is CASSAGTGSSYEQYF. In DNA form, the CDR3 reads TGTGCCAGCAGCGCTGGAACAGGGAGCTCCTACGAGCAGTACTTC.

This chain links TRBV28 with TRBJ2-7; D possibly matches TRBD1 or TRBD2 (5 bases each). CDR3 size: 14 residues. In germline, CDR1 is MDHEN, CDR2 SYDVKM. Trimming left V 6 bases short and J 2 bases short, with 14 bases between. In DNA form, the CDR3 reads TGTGCCAGCAGCCCTTCGGGACCCCCCTACGAGCAGTACTTC. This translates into CASSPSGPPYEQYF.

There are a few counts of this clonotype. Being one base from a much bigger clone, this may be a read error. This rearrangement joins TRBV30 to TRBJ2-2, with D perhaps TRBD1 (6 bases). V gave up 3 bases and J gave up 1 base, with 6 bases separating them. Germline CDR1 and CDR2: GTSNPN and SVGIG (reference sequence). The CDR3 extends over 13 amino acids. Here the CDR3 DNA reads TGTGCCTGGAGGACAGGGAACACCGGGGAGCTGTTTTTT. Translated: CAWRTGNTGELFF. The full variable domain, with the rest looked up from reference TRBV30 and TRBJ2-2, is SQTIHQWPATLVQPVGSPLSLECTVEGTSNPNLYWYRQAAGRGLQLLFYSVGIGQISSEVPQNLSASRPQDRQFILSSKKLLLSDSGFYLCAWRTGNTGELFFGEGSRLTVL.

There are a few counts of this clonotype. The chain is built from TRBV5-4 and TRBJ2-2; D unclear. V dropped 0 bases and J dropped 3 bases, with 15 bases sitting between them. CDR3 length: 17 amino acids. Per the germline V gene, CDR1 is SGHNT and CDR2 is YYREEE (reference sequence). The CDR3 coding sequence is TGTGCCAGCAGCTTGGGGGTCGCCTCGGTTCACACCGGGGAGCTGTTTTTT. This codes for CASSLGVASVHTGELFF.

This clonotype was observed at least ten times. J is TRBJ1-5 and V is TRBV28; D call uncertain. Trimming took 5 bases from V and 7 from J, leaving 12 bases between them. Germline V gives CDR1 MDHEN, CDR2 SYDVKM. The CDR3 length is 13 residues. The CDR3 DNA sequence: TGTGCCAGCAGTCGCGACTTAGGGCAGCCCCAGCATTTT. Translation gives CASSRDLGQPQHF.

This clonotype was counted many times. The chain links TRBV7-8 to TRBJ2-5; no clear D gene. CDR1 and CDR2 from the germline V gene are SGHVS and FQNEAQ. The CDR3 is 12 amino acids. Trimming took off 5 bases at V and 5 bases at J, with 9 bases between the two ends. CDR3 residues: CASSKFGETQYF. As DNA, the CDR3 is TGTGCCAGCAGCAAATTCGGCGAGACCCAGTACTTC. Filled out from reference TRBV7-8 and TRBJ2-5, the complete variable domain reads GAGVSQSPRYKVAKRGQDVALRCDPISGHVSLFWYQQALGQGPEFLTYFQNEAQLDKSGLPSDRFFAERPEGSVSTLKIQRTQQEDSAVYLCASSKFGETQYFGPGTRLLVL.

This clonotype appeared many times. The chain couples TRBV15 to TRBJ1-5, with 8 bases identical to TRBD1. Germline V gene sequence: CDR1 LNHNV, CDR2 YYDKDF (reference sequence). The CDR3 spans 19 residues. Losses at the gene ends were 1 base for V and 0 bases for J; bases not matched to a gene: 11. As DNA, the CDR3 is TGTGCCACCAGCAGAGGAAAAGGACAGGGCCTTTTTAGCAATCAGCCCCAGCATTTT. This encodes CATSRGKGQGLFSNQPQHF.

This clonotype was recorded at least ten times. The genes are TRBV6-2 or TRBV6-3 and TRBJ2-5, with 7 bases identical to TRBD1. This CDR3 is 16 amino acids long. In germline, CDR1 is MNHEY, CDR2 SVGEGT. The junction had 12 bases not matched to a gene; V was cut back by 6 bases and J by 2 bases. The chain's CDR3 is CASRNPPGQNQETQYF. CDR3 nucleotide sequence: TGTGCCAGCAGAAATCCCCCGGGACAGAATCAAGAGACCCAGTACTTC.

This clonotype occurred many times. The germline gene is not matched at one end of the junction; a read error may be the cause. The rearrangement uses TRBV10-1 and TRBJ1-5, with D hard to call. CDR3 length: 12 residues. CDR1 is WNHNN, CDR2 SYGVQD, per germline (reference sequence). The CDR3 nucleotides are TGCGCCAGCAGTGATAGCGATCAGCCCCAGCATTTT. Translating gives CASSDSDQPQHF.

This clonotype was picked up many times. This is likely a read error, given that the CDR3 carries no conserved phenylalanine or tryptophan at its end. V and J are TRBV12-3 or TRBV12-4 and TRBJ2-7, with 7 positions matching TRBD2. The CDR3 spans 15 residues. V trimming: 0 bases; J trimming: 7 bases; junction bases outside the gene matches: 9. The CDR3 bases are TGTGCCAGCAGTTTAGCGCGCAGCGGACTAGGAGAGCAGTACTCC. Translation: CASSLARSGLGEQYS.

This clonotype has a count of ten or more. The CDR3 is CASSLGQGGTGELFF. CDR3 nucleotide sequence: TGTGCCAGCAGTTTGGGGCAGGGTGGGACCGGGGAGCTGTTTTTT. The chain carries TRBV27 and TRBJ2-2, with a tentative D call TRBD1 (5 bases). This CDR3 is 15 amino acids long. Trimming left V 3 bases short and J 5 bases short, with 13 bases between. From germline, CDR1 is MNHEY and CDR2 SMNVEV (reference sequence).

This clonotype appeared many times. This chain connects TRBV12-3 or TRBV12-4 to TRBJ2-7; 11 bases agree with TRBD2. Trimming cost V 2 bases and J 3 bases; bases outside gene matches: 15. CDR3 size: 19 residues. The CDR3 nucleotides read TGTGCCAGCAGTTTATTACCCGGGTTAGCGGGAGGGTTCGTCTACGAGCAGTACTTC. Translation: CASSLLPGLAGGFVYEQYF.

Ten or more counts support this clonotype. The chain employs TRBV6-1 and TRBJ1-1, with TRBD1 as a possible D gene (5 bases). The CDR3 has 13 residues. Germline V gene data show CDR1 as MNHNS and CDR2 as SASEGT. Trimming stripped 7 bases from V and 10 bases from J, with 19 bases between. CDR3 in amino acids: CASKDSARLAAFF. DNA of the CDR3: TGTGCCAGCAAAGACAGCGCTCGTTTAGCAGCTTTCTTT.

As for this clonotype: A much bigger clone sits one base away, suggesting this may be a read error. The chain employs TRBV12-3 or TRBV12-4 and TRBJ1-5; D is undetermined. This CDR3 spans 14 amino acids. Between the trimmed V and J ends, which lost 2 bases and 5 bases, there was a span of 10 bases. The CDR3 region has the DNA TGTGCCAGCAGTTTATTGGGGAGGGATCAGCCCCAGCATTTT. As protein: CASSLLGRDQPQHF.